This T cell receptor (beta chain) was profiled in a study of CD4+ T cells in melanoma. The CDR3 is made up of 18 amino acids. Germline CDR1 is SNHLY and CDR2 is FYNNEI. Germline trimming cut 3 bases from V and 0 bases from J; bases unmatched to any gene: 5. Notes on this clone: Its antigen is as yet unknown.

Only in-frame clones appear in the TCRdb table, and some are missing; sequencing was by immunoSEQ multiplex PCR. This table has fewer than 15,000 clones, roughly 80% appearing once. General study results and limits: A reported correlation linked neoantigen-specific CD4+ T cells to CD8+, macrophage and B cell function. Reportedly, melanoma neoantigen-specific CD4+ T cells showed varied differentiation states.

The chain employs TRBV2 and TRBJ2-4, with 13 nucleotides matching TRBD2. The origin of this receptor is a human donor with melanoma. What was sequenced was cells from a culture (not recorded whether cultured in vitro). In nucleotides, the CDR3 is TGTGCCAGCAGTGAGCGGGGACTAGCGGGGCTAGCCAAAAACATTCAGTACTTC. Translated, it gives CASSERGLAGLAKNIQYF. The full variable domain, completed using reference TRBV2 and TRBJ2-4, is EPEVTQTPSHQVTQMGQEVILRCVPISNHLYFYWYRQILGQKVEFLVSFYNNEISEKSEIFDDQFSVERPDGSNFTLKIRSTKLEDSAMYFCASSERGLAGLAKNIQYFGAGTRLSVL.